This T cell receptor beta chain comes out of a study of CD8+CD57+ T cells in acquired aplastic anemia. Points from the study as a whole: Overlap between patients and controls comprised roughly 30 CD8+ CDR3 sequences.

Genomic DNA, serving as template, underwent TCR beta VDJ and CDR3 profiling. TCRdb analysed the reads with MiXCR anew, one entry per CDR3 protein. The sample lists roughly 250,000 distinct CDR3 sequences; around 45% were seen once. This CDR3 contains 13 residues. CDR1 is SEHNR and CDR2 is FQNEAQ in the germline V gene (reference sequence). V was shortened by 6 bases and J by 2 bases, with 11 bases between the two germline ends. This clonotype was seen at least ten times. The target antigen is unknown. An expansion of CD8+CD57+ cells by flow cytometry had been shown in patients chosen for sequencing. The specimen was sorted CD4+, CD8+, or CD8+CD57+ T cells (not recorded which) from PBMCs. The receptor was derived from a human donor with aplastic anemia. The rearrangement joins TRBV7-9 to TRBJ2-7; maybe TRBD1 (6 bases). CDR3 DNA sequence: TGTGCCAGCAGACGGGACAAACCCTACGAGCAGTACTTC. Amino acid sequence: CASRRDKPYEQYF.